Below, 21 T cell receptor beta chains from the same sample are listed, as sequenced in a study of OX40 agonist ivuxolimab in advanced cancers. Profiling relied on immunoSEQ multiplex PCR, and the TCRdb table lists in-frame clones only, not all of them. Among 10,000 to 15,000 clones listed, nearly 80% were seen once. Sample: CD4+ or CD8+ T cells sorted from blood, taken in a trial of the OX40 agonist ivuxolimab. Receptor source: an adult with an advanced solid tumor such as melanoma, head and neck, liver or kidney cancer.

This chain joins TRBV29-1 and TRBJ2-7, with 9 positions matching TRBD1. Germline values: CDR1 SQVTM, CDR2 ANQGSEA. The J segment lost 2 bases and the V segment lost 7 bases, leaving 6 bases of the junction unmatched. This CDR3 comprises 13 residues. The DNA for the CDR3 is TGCAGCGCTCGACAGGGGGAGGCCTACGAGCAGTACTTC. It specifies CSARQGEAYEQYF.

The V gene is TRBV6-6, the J gene TRBJ1-2; D gene unclear. The CDR3 sequence is 13 residues long. Trimming pared 2 bases from V and 4 bases from J, leaving 8 bases between. In germline, CDR1 is MNHNY, CDR2 SVGAGI (reference sequence). The chain's CDR3 is CASSYTAGYGYTF. CDR3 DNA sequence: TGTGCCAGCAGTTACACGGCTGGCTATGGCTACACCTTC.

This clone was seen a few times. This sample also contains other DNA sequences that code for the same CDR3. The CDR3 DNA sequence: TGTGCCAGCAGCGTAGACAGCTCATATGGCTACACCTTC. Its translation is CASSVDSSYGYTF. The chain has TRBV9 and TRBJ1-2; D remains unclear. V gave up 0 bases and J gave up 5 bases, with 8 bases separating them. Germline-derived CDR1 and CDR2 are SGDLS and YYNGEE. The CDR3 is made up of 13 amino acids.

Only one count was recorded for this clone. The chain uses TRBV19 and TRBJ1-2, with D possibly being TRBD1 (6 bases). From germline, CDR1 is LNHDA and CDR2 SQIVND (reference sequence). Trimming stripped 7 bases from V and 8 bases from J, with 11 bases between. The CDR3 totals 11 residues. CDR3 amino acids: CASTTTGGYTF. Written as DNA, the CDR3 is TGTGCCAGTACTACAACAGGGGGCTACACCTTC.

The chain couples TRBV28 to TRBJ2-7, with 7 bases aligning to TRBD1. CDR3 size: 14 residues. V shed 6 bases and J 3 bases; nucleotides not matched to a gene: 8. Germline-derived CDR1 and CDR2 are MDHEN and SYDVKM. The DNA of the CDR3 is TGTGCCAGCAGAAGGGGACAGTTGGGCTACGAGCAGTACTTC. Amino acids: CASRRGQLGYEQYF.

The rearrangement joins TRBV9 to TRBJ2-3; 8 nucleotides align to TRBD1. V trimming: 1 base; J trimming: 6 bases; junction bases outside the gene matches: 10. This CDR3 contains 16 residues. CDR1 is SGDLS, CDR2 YYNGEE, per germline. DNA of the CDR3: TGTGCCAGCAGCGTAACGCAAACAGGGGGTTTGGATACGCAGTATTTT. Residues: CASSVTQTGGLDTQYF. The full variable domain, completed using reference TRBV9 and TRBJ2-3, is DSGVTQTPKHLITATGQRVTLRCSPRSGDLSVYWYQQSLDQGLQFLIQYYNGEERAKGNILERFSAQQFPDLHSELNLSSLELGDSALYFCASSVTQTGGLDTQYFGPGTRLTVL.

The V and J genes are TRBV6-5 and TRBJ1-2; D is ambiguous. The germline V gene encodes CDR1 MNHEY and CDR2 SVGAGI. Trimming took 6 bases from V and 6 from J, leaving 14 bases between them. The CDR3 extends over 13 amino acids. The CDR3 reads CASREASQDGYTF. As DNA, the CDR3 is TGTGCCAGCAGAGAGGCAAGTCAGGATGGCTACACCTTC.

In its sample, this clone ranks as large. This chain joins TRBV6-4 and TRBJ2-1, with TRBD2 identical over 9 bases. The CDR3 covers 14 residues. The J segment lost 9 bases and the V segment lost 2 bases, leaving 5 bases of the junction unmatched. Per germline, CDR1 MRHNA and CDR2 SNTAGT. CDR3 residues: CASSDGGGAGEQFF. CDR3 nucleotides: TGTGCCAGCAGTGACGGCGGGGGGGCCGGTGAGCAGTTCTTC.

The CDR3 DNA reads as TGTGCCAGCAGTCTAGGGGGCTCCTACAATGAGCAGTTCTTC. It is translated as CASSLGGSYNEQFF. The chain has TRBV5-6 and TRBJ2-1; perhaps TRBD1 as D (6 bases). The CDR3 consists of 14 residues. Germline V lookup: CDR1 SGHDT, CDR2 YYEEEE. The V end was cut by 5 bases, the J end by 0 bases, with 9 bases between.

The chain recombines TRBV15 with TRBJ1-1; D is perhaps TRBD1 (6 bases). Trimming cost V 6 bases and J 0 bases, with 14 bases left between them. The CDR3 consists of 15 residues. Germline-derived CDR1 and CDR2 are LNHNV and YYDKDF (reference sequence). Written as DNA, the CDR3 is TGTGCCACCAGTCGCAGGGGCAACATGAACACTGAAGCTTTCTTT. Protein product: CATSRRGNMNTEAFF.

The V and J genes are TRBV6-5 and TRBJ1-4, with 7 bases lining up with TRBD1. V trimming: 1 base; J trimming: 7 bases; junction bases outside the gene matches: 6. Germline values: CDR1 MNHEY, CDR2 SVGAGI. This CDR3 has 15 amino acids. This CDR3 is CASSYYGQEGEKLFF. The CDR3 DNA reads TGTGCCAGCAGTTACTATGGACAGGAAGGTGAAAAACTGTTTTTT.

The V gene is TRBV13, the J gene TRBJ2-1; 10 bases match TRBD1. V was clipped by 5 bases and J by 6 bases; unmatched bases: 7. Germline-derived CDR1 and CDR2 are PRHDT and FYEKMQ (reference sequence). This CDR3 has 15 amino acids. As DNA, the CDR3 is TGTGCCAGCAGCACACCGGGACAGGGGAGCAATGAGCAGTTCTTC. Residues: CASSTPGQGSNEQFF.

The chain couples TRBV25-1 to TRBJ1-1, with D possibly TRBD1 on 6 matching bases. This CDR3 is built from 15 residues. Germline loops: CDR1 MGHDK, CDR2 SYGVNS. Trimming cost V 3 bases and J 2 bases, with 13 bases left between them. Here the CDR3 reads CASSDYRVGNTEAFF. As DNA, the CDR3 is TGTGCCAGCAGTGATTACAGGGTGGGCAACACTGAAGCTTTCTTT.

This clone turned up a few times. The chain has TRBV5-1 and TRBJ1-1; tentatively, D is TRBD1 (5 bases). V lost 3 bases to trimming and J lost 14 bases, with 14 bases between them. CDR3 length equals 11 residues. Germline V gene sequence: CDR1 SGHRS, CDR2 YFSETQ. The DNA of the CDR3 is TGCGCCAGCAGCTACCGGGACGAGTGGTTCTTT. Translated, it gives CASSYRDEWFF.

This chain uses TRBV28 with TRBJ2-3; D call uncertain. The CDR3 loop spans 14 amino acids. Germline V gives CDR1 MDHEN, CDR2 SYDVKM. V lost 3 bases to trimming and J lost 0 bases, with 7 bases between them. The CDR3 is CASSFSFSTDTQYF. The CDR3 nucleotides read TGTGCCAGCAGTTTCAGTTTTAGCACAGATACGCAGTATTTT. Looking up the rest from reference TRBV28 and TRBJ2-3 gives the full variable domain: DVKVTQSSRYLVKRTGEKVFLECVQDMDHENMFWYRQDPGLGLRLIYFSYDVKMKEKGDIPEGYSVSREKKERFSLILESASTNQTSMYLCASSFSFSTDTQYFGPGTRLTVL.

V is TRBV9 and J is TRBJ2-7; D perhaps matches TRBD2 (5 bases). Deletions cut 0 bases from V and 4 bases from J, with 11 bases between. Per the germline V gene, CDR1 is SGDLS and CDR2 is YYNGEE. The CDR3 totals 14 residues. In DNA, the CDR3 is TGTGCCAGCAGCGTAGGAGGGAACCCATACGAGCAGTACTTC. Translation: CASSVGGNPYEQYF. Full variable domain (outside the CDR3, taken from reference TRBV9 and TRBJ2-7): DSGVTQTPKHLITATGQRVTLRCSPRSGDLSVYWYQQSLDQGLQFLIQYYNGEERAKGNILERFSAQQFPDLHSELNLSSLELGDSALYFCASSVGGNPYEQYFGPGTRLTVT.

This sequence joins TRBV29-1 and TRBJ1-1; the match to TRBD1 covers 11 bases. CDR1 is SQVTM and CDR2 is ANQGSEA in the germline V gene. J was trimmed by 4 bases and V by 6 bases; bases with no gene match: 1. CDR3 length: 12 amino acids. The CDR3 reads CSVGTGGTEAFF. The CDR3 coding sequence is TGCAGCGTAGGGACAGGGGGCACTGAAGCTTTCTTT.

The V gene is TRBV28, the J gene TRBJ1-2, with D unclear. This CDR3 is built from 13 residues. From germline, CDR1 is MDHEN and CDR2 SYDVKM. V lost 2 bases, J lost 6 bases, and 10 bases lay in between. The CDR3 nucleotides read TGTGCCAGCAGTTTAATCTTTCAGAATGGCTACACCTTC. Protein sequence: CASSLIFQNGYTF.

This chain joins TRBV11-2 and TRBJ2-7; 14 bases align to TRBD2. The trim removed 4 bases at V and 3 bases at J, leaving 8 bases unmatched. This CDR3 spans 17 amino acids. CDR1 and CDR2 from the germline V gene are SGHAT and FQNNGV. The DNA of the CDR3 is TGTGCCAGCAGCTCCCCGGGACTAGCGGGAGTCAGCTACGAGCAGTACTTC. Amino acids: CASSSPGLAGVSYEQYF.

V usage is TRBV11-2 and J usage is TRBJ2-1; the D is unclear. Germline CDR1 is SGHAT and CDR2 is FQNNGV. This CDR3 has 14 amino acids. V lost 1 base and J 0 bases, leaving 4 bases between the germline ends. CDR3 amino acids: CASSLADSYNEQFF. CDR3 coding DNA: TGTGCCAGCAGCTTAGCTGACTCCTACAATGAGCAGTTCTTC.

V gene TRBV9 combines with J gene TRBJ1-5; 9 bases map to TRBD1. Germline CDR1 and CDR2: SGDLS and YYNGEE. The V segment lost 4 bases and the J segment 4 bases; nucleotides outside the gene matches: 18. There are 19 residues in the CDR3. The CDR3 DNA is TGTGCCAGCAGCCCCGGGACAGGGCACCAATCCCCCTTGAATCAGCCCCAGCATTTT. This codes for CASSPGTGHQSPLNQPQHF.